The present T cell receptor beta chain was sequenced within a study of blood T cell repertoires in COVID-19. The wider study: Researchers got acute and convalescent COVID-19 samples from the United States, Italy and Spain. PBMCs, B-cell-depleted T cells, or T cells provided the cDNA or gDNA that made up the material.

Trimming removed 7 bases at V and 3 bases at J, with 13 bases between. CDR1 and CDR2 from the germline V gene are MNHEY and SMNVEV (reference sequence). CDR3 length: 13 amino acids. Participants were aged about 18 to 100 years from roughly 25 US areas. Donors of Cohort 3 who recovered were those that had two negative PCRs, clearance, or symptom resolution. Clones were read by immunoSEQ multiplex PCR, and TCRdb kept only the in-frame ones, dropping some. The table has fewer than 300,000 clones, 75% to 90% seen once. Specimen: PBMCs or T cells enriched from blood (not recorded which). This TCR derives from a woman aged 45-65 years who had recovered from COVID-19. The gene calls are TRBV27 and TRBJ2-7; a possible D gene is TRBD2 (5 bases). The CDR3 here is CASKQRQSYEQYF. The DNA for the CDR3 is TGTGCCAGCAAACAGCGGCAGAGCTACGAGCAGTACTTC.